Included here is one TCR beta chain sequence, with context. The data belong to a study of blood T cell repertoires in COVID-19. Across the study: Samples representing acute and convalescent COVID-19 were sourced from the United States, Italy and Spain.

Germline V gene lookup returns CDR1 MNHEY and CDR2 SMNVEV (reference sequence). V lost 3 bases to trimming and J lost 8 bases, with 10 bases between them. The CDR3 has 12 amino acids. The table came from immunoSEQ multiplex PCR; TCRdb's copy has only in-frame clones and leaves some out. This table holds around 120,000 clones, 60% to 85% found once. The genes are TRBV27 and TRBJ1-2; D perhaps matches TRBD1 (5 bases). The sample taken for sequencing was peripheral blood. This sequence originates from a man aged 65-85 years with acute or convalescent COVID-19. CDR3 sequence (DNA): TGTGCCAGCAGTTTCCGGGGGGGAGGCTACACCTTC. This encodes CASSFRGGGYTF.